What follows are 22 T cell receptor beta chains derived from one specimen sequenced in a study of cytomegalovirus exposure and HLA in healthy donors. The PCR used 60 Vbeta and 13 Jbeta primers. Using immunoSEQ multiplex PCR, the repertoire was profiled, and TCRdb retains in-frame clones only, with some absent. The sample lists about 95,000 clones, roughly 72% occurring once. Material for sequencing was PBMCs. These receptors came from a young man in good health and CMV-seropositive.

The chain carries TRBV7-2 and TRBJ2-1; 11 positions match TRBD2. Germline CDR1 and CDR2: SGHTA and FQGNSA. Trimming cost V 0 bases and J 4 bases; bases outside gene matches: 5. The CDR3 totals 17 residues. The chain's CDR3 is CASSLAVAGGGYNEQFF. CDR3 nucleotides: TGTGCCAGCAGCTTAGCAGTAGCGGGAGGGGGTTACAATGAGCAGTTCTTC.

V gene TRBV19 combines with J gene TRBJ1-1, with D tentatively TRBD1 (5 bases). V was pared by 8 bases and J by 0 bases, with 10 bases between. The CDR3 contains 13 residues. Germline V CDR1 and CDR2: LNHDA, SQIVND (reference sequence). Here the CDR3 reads CASQTDMNTEAFF. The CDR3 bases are TGTGCCAGTCAGACAGATATGAACACTGAAGCTTTCTTT.

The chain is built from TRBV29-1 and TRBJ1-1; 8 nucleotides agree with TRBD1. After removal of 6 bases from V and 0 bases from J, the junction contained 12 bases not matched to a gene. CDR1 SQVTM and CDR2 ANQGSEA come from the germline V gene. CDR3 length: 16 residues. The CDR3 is CSVNLGQGLMNTEAFF. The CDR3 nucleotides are TGCAGCGTAAACTTAGGACAGGGCCTTATGAACACTGAAGCTTTCTTT.

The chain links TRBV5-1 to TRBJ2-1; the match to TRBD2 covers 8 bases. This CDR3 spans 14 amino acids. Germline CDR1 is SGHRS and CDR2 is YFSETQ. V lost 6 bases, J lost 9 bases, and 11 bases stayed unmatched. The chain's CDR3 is CASIAGTRRGEQFF. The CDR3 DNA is TGCGCCAGCATAGCCGGGACTAGACGCGGTGAGCAGTTCTTC. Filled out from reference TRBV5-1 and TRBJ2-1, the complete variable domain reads KAGVTQTPRYLIKTRGQQVTLSCSPISGHRSVSWYQQTPGQGLQFLFEYFSETQRNKGNFPGRFSGRQFSNSRSEMNVSTLELGDSALYLCASIAGTRRGEQFFGPGTRLTVL.

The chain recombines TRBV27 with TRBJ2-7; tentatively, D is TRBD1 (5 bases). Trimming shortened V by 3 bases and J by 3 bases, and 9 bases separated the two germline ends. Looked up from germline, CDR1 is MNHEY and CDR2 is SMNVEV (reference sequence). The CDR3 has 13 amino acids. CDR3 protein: CASSLDINYEQYF. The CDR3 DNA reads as TGTGCCAGCAGTTTGGACATCAACTACGAGCAGTACTTC.

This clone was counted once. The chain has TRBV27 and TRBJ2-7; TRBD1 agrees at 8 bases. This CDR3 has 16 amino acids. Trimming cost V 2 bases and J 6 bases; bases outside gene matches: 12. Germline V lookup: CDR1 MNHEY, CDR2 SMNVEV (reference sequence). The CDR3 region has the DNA TGTGCCAGCAGTTTAGAGGGTGGGACAGGAATCGCCGAGCAGTACTTC. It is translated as CASSLEGGTGIAEQYF.

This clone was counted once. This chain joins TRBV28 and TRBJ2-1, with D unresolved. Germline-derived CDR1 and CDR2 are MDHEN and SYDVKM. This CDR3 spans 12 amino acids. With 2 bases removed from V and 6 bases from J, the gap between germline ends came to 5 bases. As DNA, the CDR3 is TGTGCCAGCAGTTTAGGGCGCAATGAGCAGTTCTTC. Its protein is CASSLGRNEQFF.

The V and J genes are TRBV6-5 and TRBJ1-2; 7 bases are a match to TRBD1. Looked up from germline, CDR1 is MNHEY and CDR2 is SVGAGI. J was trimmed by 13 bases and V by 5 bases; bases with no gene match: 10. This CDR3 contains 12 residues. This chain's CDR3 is CASSMPQGTRTF. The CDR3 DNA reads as TGTGCCAGCAGTATGCCACAGGGGACTCGCACCTTC.

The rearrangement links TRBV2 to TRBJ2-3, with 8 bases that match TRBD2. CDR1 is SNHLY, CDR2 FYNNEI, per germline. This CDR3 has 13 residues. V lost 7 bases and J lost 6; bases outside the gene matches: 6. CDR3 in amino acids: CASTREVADTQYF. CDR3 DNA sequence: TGTGCCAGCACGCGGGAGGTAGCTGATACGCAGTATTTT.

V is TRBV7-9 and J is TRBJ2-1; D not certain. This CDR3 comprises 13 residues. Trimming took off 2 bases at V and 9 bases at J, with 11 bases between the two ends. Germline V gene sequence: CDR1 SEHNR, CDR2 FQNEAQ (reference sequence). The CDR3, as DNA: TGTGCCAGCAGCTTACAAGAACAGATTGAGCAGTTCTTC. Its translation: CASSLQEQIEQFF. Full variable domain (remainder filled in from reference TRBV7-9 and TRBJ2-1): DTGVSQNPRHKITKRGQNVTFRCDPISEHNRLYWYRQTLGQGPEFLTYFQNEAQLEKSRLLSDRFSAERPKGSFSTLEIQRTEQGDSAMYLCASSLQEQIEQFFGPGTRLTVL.

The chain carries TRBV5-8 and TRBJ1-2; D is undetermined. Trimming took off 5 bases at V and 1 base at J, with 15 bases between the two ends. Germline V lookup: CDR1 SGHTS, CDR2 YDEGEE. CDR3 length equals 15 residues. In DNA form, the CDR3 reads TGTGCCAGCAGGTTGATCGGCGGGGTTAACTATGGCTACACCTTC. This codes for CASRLIGGVNYGYTF.

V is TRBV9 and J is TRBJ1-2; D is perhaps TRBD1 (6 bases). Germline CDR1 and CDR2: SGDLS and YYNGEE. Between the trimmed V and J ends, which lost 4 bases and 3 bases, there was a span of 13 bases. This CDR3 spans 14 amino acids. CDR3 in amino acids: CASSTRGGDYGYTF. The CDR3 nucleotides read TGTGCCAGCAGCACCCGGGGGGGCGACTATGGCTACACCTTC.

For the CDR3, the DNA is TGCGCCAGCAGCCAAGGTGGTAGCTCAATTGAGCAGTTCTTC. As protein: CASSQGGSSIEQFF. V is TRBV4-1 and J is TRBJ2-1, with no clear D. Per the germline V gene, CDR1 is MGHRA and CDR2 is YSYEKL. The ends were cut back, 1 base at V and 9 bases at J, with 13 bases in the middle. The CDR3 spans 14 residues.

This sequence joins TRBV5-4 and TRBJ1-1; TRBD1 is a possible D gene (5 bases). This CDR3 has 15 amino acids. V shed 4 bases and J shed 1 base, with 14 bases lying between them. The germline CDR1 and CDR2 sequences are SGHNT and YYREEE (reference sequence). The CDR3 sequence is CASSRAGRANTEAFF. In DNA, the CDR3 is TGTGCCAGCAGCAGGGCCGGCAGGGCGAACACTGAAGCTTTCTTT.

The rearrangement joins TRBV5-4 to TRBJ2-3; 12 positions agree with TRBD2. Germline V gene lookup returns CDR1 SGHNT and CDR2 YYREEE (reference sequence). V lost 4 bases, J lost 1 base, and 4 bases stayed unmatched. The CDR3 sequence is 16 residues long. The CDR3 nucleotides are TGTGCCAGCAGCGTCGGACTAGCGGGGCGCACAGATACGCAGTATTTT. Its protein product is CASSVGLAGRTDTQYF.

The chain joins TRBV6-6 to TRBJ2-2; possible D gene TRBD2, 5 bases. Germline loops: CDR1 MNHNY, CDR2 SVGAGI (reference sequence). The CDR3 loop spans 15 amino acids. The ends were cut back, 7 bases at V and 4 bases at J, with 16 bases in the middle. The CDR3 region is CASIIWQAGTGELFF. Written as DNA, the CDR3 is TGTGCCAGCATAATATGGCAGGCGGGCACCGGGGAGCTGTTTTTT.

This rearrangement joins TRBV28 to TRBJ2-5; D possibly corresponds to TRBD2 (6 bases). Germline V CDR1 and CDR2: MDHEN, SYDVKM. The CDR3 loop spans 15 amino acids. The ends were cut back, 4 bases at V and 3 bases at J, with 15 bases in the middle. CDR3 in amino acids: CASSSRSSGEETQYF. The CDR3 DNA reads TGTGCCAGCAGTTCTCGGAGTAGCGGTGAAGAGACCCAGTACTTC.

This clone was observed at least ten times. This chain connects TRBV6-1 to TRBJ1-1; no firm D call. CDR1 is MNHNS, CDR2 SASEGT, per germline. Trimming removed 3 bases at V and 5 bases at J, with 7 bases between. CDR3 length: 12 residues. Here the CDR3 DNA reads TGTGCCAGCAGTGAGCTTCGGACTGAAGCTTTCTTT. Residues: CASSELRTEAFF.

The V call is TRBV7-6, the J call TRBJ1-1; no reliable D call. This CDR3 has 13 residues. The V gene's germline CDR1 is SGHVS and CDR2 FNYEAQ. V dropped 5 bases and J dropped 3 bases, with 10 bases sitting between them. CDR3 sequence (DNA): TGTGCCAGCAGCCCCCCAGCGGACACTGAAGCTTTCTTT. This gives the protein CASSPPADTEAFF.

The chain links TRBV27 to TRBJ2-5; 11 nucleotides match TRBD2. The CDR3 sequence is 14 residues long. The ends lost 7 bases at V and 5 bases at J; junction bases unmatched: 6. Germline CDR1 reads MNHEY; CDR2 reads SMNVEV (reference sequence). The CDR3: CASTPLAGGETQYF. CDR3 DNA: TGTGCCAGCACCCCTCTAGCGGGGGGTGAGACCCAGTACTTC.

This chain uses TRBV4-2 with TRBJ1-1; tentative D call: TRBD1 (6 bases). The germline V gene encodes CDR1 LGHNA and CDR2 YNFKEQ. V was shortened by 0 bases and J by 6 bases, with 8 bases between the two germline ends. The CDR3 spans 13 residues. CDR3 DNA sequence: TGTGCCAGCAGCCAAGATAGGGGGTCTGAAGCTTTCTTT. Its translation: CASSQDRGSEAFF.

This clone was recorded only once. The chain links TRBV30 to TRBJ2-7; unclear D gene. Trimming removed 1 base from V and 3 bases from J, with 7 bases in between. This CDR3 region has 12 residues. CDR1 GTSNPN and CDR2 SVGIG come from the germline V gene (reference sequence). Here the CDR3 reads CAWSENGYEQYF. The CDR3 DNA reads TGTGCCTGGAGTGAAAACGGCTACGAGCAGTACTTC.